The rows below give T cell receptor beta chains drawn from one sample of a study of blood T cells in healthy people across ages. MiXCR was run by TCRdb on the 5' RACE reads, yielding one entry per CDR3 protein. The table shows around 990,000 distinct CDR3 sequences, with approximately 38% occurring only once. Sequencing was carried out using blood. These receptors all come from a man younger than 35 in good health. CDR3s include the opening cysteine and the closing phenylalanine or tryptophan. The order of the fields is D gene, clone size, V gene, J gene, CDR3 DNA, CDR3 protein. D genes are given only for firm matches. Only part of the rows carry a size: once, few, many, or a class if the clone is expanded.

d_call: TRBD1; clone_size: .; v_call: TRBV7-2; j_call: TRBJ1-2; cdr3_nt: TGTGCCAGCAGCAGAACACAGGGGGTAGCAGGTGGCTACACCTTC; cdr3_aa: CASSRTQGVAGGYTF
d_call: .; clone_size: many; v_call: TRBV29-1; j_call: TRBJ2-1; cdr3_nt: TGCAGCGCACGCTCCCTGAATGAGCAGTTCTTC; cdr3_aa: CSARSLNEQFF
d_call: .; clone_size: .; v_call: TRBV9; j_call: TRBJ2-7; cdr3_nt: TGTGCCAGCAGCGTAGAAGGGTGGTACAATGAGCAGTACTTC; cdr3_aa: CASSVEGWYNEQYF
d_call: .; clone_size: .; v_call: TRBV7-8; j_call: TRBJ2-1; cdr3_nt: TGTGCCAGCAGCTTAGAGGGTTGGGAGCAGTTCTTC; cdr3_aa: CASSLEGWEQFF
d_call: TRBD2; clone_size: .; v_call: TRBV4-3; j_call: TRBJ2-3; cdr3_nt: TGCGCCAGCAGCCAAGATCGGGCGGGAGGAAGGAATACGCAGTATTTT; cdr3_aa: CASSQDRAGGRNTQYF
d_call: .; clone_size: .; v_call: TRBV5-5; j_call: TRBJ1-2; cdr3_nt: TGTGCCAGCAGCTTAGGAAGTATGGGCTACACCTTC; cdr3_aa: CASSLGSMGYTF
d_call: .; clone_size: .; v_call: TRBV25-1; j_call: TRBJ1-5; cdr3_nt: TGTGCCAGCAGTGGCACAGGGATTCCGGGTCAGCCCCAGCATTTT; cdr3_aa: CASSGTGIPGQPQHF
d_call: .; clone_size: .; v_call: TRBV7-2; j_call: TRBJ2-7; cdr3_nt: TGTGCCAGCAGCTTATTAGTGGGGCAGTACTTC; cdr3_aa: CASSLLVGQYF
d_call: .; clone_size: few; v_call: TRBV9; j_call: TRBJ2-1; cdr3_nt: TGTGCCAGCAGCGTAGGGCCCCGGGAAAGGGATGAGCAGTTCTTC; cdr3_aa: CASSVGPRERDEQFF
d_call: .; clone_size: few; v_call: TRBV4-1; j_call: TRBJ1-5; cdr3_nt: TGCGCCAGCAGCGATCGGGGAAAGAATCAGCCCCAGCATTTT; cdr3_aa: CASSDRGKNQPQHF
d_call: TRBD1; clone_size: .; v_call: TRBV11-2; j_call: TRBJ1-2; cdr3_nt: TGTGCCAGCAGCTTAGGACAGGGGGCTTCAGGGTATGGCTACACCTTC; cdr3_aa: CASSLGQGASGYGYTF
d_call: .; clone_size: few; v_call: TRBV5-1; j_call: TRBJ2-3; cdr3_nt: TGCGCCAGCAGCCTAGGGGCATCAGATACGCAGTATTTT; cdr3_aa: CASSLGASDTQYF
d_call: .; clone_size: few; v_call: TRBV5-1; j_call: TRBJ2-1; cdr3_nt: TGCGCCAGCAGCTTCGCCTCAGGGTCCTACAATGAGCAGTTCTTC; cdr3_aa: CASSFASGSYNEQFF
d_call: .; clone_size: few; v_call: TRBV4-3; j_call: TRBJ2-3; cdr3_nt: TGCGCCAGCAGCCAACGCCCGGGCAACACAGATACGCAGTATTTT; cdr3_aa: CASSQRPGNTDTQYF
d_call: TRBD1; clone_size: many; v_call: TRBV7-2; j_call: TRBJ2-1; cdr3_nt: TGTGCCAGCAGCCCCGGACAGGGTACCTACAATGAGCAGTTCTTC; cdr3_aa: CASSPGQGTYNEQFF
d_call: .; clone_size: .; v_call: TRBV7-3; j_call: TRBJ1-1; cdr3_nt: TGTGCCAGCAGCCGACTACAGGACACTGAAGCTTTCTTT; cdr3_aa: CASSRLQDTEAFF
d_call: .; clone_size: .; v_call: TRBV5-5; j_call: TRBJ1-2; cdr3_nt: TGTGCCAGCAGCTTGACGGGGGCCCCGGCCGATAACTATGGCTACACCTTC; cdr3_aa: CASSLTGAPADNYGYTF
d_call: .; clone_size: .; v_call: TRBV15; j_call: TRBJ1-4; cdr3_nt: TGTGCCACCAGCAGACGACAGGAGACAACTAATGAAAAACTGTTTTTT; cdr3_aa: CATSRRQETTNEKLFF
d_call: .; clone_size: .; v_call: TRBV7-9; j_call: TRBJ1-1; cdr3_nt: TGTGCCAGCACCGATTTTGGGGGCACTGAAGCTTTCTTT; cdr3_aa: CASTDFGGTEAFF
d_call: .; clone_size: .; v_call: TRBV28; j_call: TRBJ2-3; cdr3_nt: TGTGCCAGCAGGGCGCACACAGATACGCAGTATTTT; cdr3_aa: CASRAHTDTQYF
d_call: .; clone_size: .; v_call: TRBV27; j_call: TRBJ2-1; cdr3_nt: TGTGCCAGCAGTCCCACAGGGAATCGCTACAATGAGCAGTTCTTC; cdr3_aa: CASSPTGNRYNEQFF
d_call: .; clone_size: .; v_call: TRBV27; j_call: TRBJ2-1; cdr3_nt: TGTGCCAGCAGTCCCCCACCAGGCCCCTACAATGAGCAGTTCTTC; cdr3_aa: CASSPPPGPYNEQFF
d_call: .; clone_size: .; v_call: TRBV12-3/TRBV12-4; j_call: TRBJ2-3; cdr3_nt: TGTGCCAGCAGCCCCGGGGTAATTAGCACAGATACGCAGTATTTT; cdr3_aa: CASSPGVISTDTQYF
d_call: .; clone_size: many; v_call: TRBV12-3/TRBV12-4; j_call: TRBJ2-7; cdr3_nt: TGTGCCAGCAGTTTTGGCCAGGACTCCTACGAGCAGTACTTC; cdr3_aa: CASSFGQDSYEQYF
d_call: .; clone_size: few; v_call: TRBV15; j_call: TRBJ2-3; cdr3_nt: TGTGCCACCAGCAGAGACCTTGAAGAGGGCCCCACAGATACGCAGTATTTT; cdr3_aa: CATSRDLEEGPTDTQYF
d_call: TRBD2; clone_size: .; v_call: TRBV9; j_call: TRBJ2-1; cdr3_nt: TGTGCCAGCAGCGCATCCGGGACTAGCCCAAATGAGCAGTTCTTC; cdr3_aa: CASSASGTSPNEQFF
d_call: .; clone_size: few; v_call: TRBV18; j_call: TRBJ2-3; cdr3_nt: TGTGCCAGCTCACCACTTGGGGGAGCCACAGATACGCAGTATTTT; cdr3_aa: CASSPLGGATDTQYF
d_call: .; clone_size: .; v_call: TRBV12-3/TRBV12-4; j_call: TRBJ2-5; cdr3_nt: TGTGCCAGCAGTTTTCAAGGGGGTGTTCAAGAGACCCAGTACTTC; cdr3_aa: CASSFQGGVQETQYF
d_call: .; clone_size: .; v_call: TRBV12-3/TRBV12-4; j_call: TRBJ1-1; cdr3_nt: TGTGCCAGCAGTACCCTGGGAGACCGGGAAGCTTTCTTT; cdr3_aa: CASSTLGDREAFF
d_call: .; clone_size: few; v_call: TRBV27; j_call: TRBJ1-1; cdr3_nt: TGTGCCAGCAGTTTATATCAAGCGACAGGGAACACTGAAGCTTTCTTT; cdr3_aa: CASSLYQATGNTEAFF
d_call: .; clone_size: .; v_call: TRBV27; j_call: TRBJ2-5; cdr3_nt: TGTGCCAGCAGTCCTCCCGGGTGGGAGACCCAGTACTTC; cdr3_aa: CASSPPGWETQYF
d_call: .; clone_size: .; v_call: TRBV7-2; j_call: TRBJ2-1; cdr3_nt: TGTGCCAGCAGTCAAGGTCGCGACGATGAGCAGTTCTTC; cdr3_aa: CASSQGRDDEQFF
d_call: TRBD1; clone_size: .; v_call: TRBV18; j_call: TRBJ2-5; cdr3_nt: TGTGCCAGCTCACCACGAGGGACAGGGATTAAGGAGACCCAGTACTTC; cdr3_aa: CASSPRGTGIKETQYF
d_call: TRBD2; clone_size: .; v_call: TRBV2; j_call: TRBJ2-1; cdr3_nt: TGTGCCAGCAGTGAAGTACTAGCGGGGGGCCTTGAGCAGTTCTTC; cdr3_aa: CASSEVLAGGLEQFF
d_call: .; clone_size: .; v_call: TRBV4-3; j_call: TRBJ2-5; cdr3_nt: TGCGCCAGCAGCCAAGGGAGATGGGGGACCCAGTACTTC; cdr3_aa: CASSQGRWGTQYF
d_call: TRBD1; clone_size: few; v_call: TRBV20-1; j_call: TRBJ1-5; cdr3_nt: TGCAGTGCTAGTAAATCGGGGACAGAAAGCAATCAGCCCCAGCATTTT; cdr3_aa: CSASKSGTESNQPQHF
d_call: TRBD1; clone_size: .; v_call: TRBV5-1; j_call: TRBJ2-5; cdr3_nt: TGCGCCACCGCTCCGGGACAGGGTACCTACAATGAGCAGTACTTC; cdr3_aa: CATAPGQGTYNEQYF
d_call: TRBD1; clone_size: .; v_call: TRBV19; j_call: TRBJ1-5; cdr3_nt: TGTGCCAGTAGTATCGGGTCAGGGGGTTCGACTGGTCAGCCCCAGCATTTT; cdr3_aa: CASSIGSGGSTGQPQHF
d_call: .; clone_size: once; v_call: TRBV5-1; j_call: TRBJ2-7; cdr3_nt: TGCGCCAGCAGCTTGGATACCGGCTACGTGCAGTACTTC; cdr3_aa: CASSLDTGYVQYF
d_call: .; clone_size: .; v_call: TRBV20-1; j_call: TRBJ1-2; cdr3_nt: TGCAGTGCTAGAGTTCGGCCGGGGATTAACTATGGCTACACCTTC; cdr3_aa: CSARVRPGINYGYTF
d_call: .; clone_size: .; v_call: TRBV20-1; j_call: TRBJ1-2; cdr3_nt: TGCAGTGCTAGAACCGGGCCCGCCTATGGCTACACCTTC; cdr3_aa: CSARTGPAYGYTF
d_call: .; clone_size: .; v_call: TRBV7-3; j_call: TRBJ1-6; cdr3_nt: TGTGCCAGCAGCATCGGGGACGATTCACCCCTCCACTTT; cdr3_aa: CASSIGDDSPLHF
d_call: TRBD2; clone_size: .; v_call: TRBV6-5; j_call: TRBJ2-7; cdr3_nt: TGTGCCAGCAGCAAAAGGGCAGCGGGGGAGCAGTACTTC; cdr3_aa: CASSKRAAGEQYF
d_call: .; clone_size: few; v_call: TRBV12-3/TRBV12-4; j_call: TRBJ1-5; cdr3_nt: TGTGCCAGCAGTTTCACGCCCAGCGGTGATCAGCCCCAGCATTTT; cdr3_aa: CASSFTPSGDQPQHF
d_call: TRBD1; clone_size: .; v_call: TRBV10-3; j_call: TRBJ1-1; cdr3_nt: TGTGCCATCAGCCCCTCGGGACAGGGAATAATGAACACTGAAGCTTTCTTT; cdr3_aa: CAISPSGQGIMNTEAFF
d_call: .; clone_size: .; v_call: TRBV2; j_call: TRBJ1-2; cdr3_nt: TGTGCCAGCAGTGTCCGACAGGACTATGGCTACACCTTC; cdr3_aa: CASSVRQDYGYTF
d_call: .; clone_size: .; v_call: TRBV27; j_call: TRBJ1-3; cdr3_nt: TGTGCCAGCAGTTTTGGGAGGCCTGGAAACACCATATATTTT; cdr3_aa: CASSFGRPGNTIYF
d_call: .; clone_size: .; v_call: TRBV10-3; j_call: TRBJ2-3; cdr3_nt: TGTGCCATCGCACGACAGACAGATACGCAGTATTTT; cdr3_aa: CAIARQTDTQYF
d_call: TRBD1; clone_size: .; v_call: TRBV4-3; j_call: TRBJ1-4; cdr3_nt: TGCGCCAGCAGCCTGTACAGGGGGGATGAAAAACTGTTTTTT; cdr3_aa: CASSLYRGDEKLFF
d_call: TRBD2; clone_size: .; v_call: TRBV20-1; j_call: TRBJ2-1; cdr3_nt: TGCAGTGCCTCCGAAGTGGGACTAGCGCCTTGGAATGAGCAGTTCTTC; cdr3_aa: CSASEVGLAPWNEQFF
d_call: TRBD1; clone_size: .; v_call: TRBV6-1; j_call: TRBJ1-2; cdr3_nt: TGTGCCAGCAGTGAATTAATAGGACAGGGAGCATATGGCTACACCTTC; cdr3_aa: CASSELIGQGAYGYTF
d_call: TRBD1; clone_size: .; v_call: TRBV20-1; j_call: TRBJ1-2; cdr3_nt: TGCAGTGCCGCACAGGGGGCATCTGGCTACACCTTC; cdr3_aa: CSAAQGASGYTF
d_call: .; clone_size: .; v_call: TRBV6-2/TRBV6-3; j_call: TRBJ2-7; cdr3_nt: TGTGCCAGCTCCCAAAGAGGCAGGGCTGATGAGCAGTACTTC; cdr3_aa: CASSQRGRADEQYF
d_call: .; clone_size: .; v_call: TRBV5-5; j_call: TRBJ1-4; cdr3_nt: TGTGCCAGCAGCTTGGAGGGTTGGGGTAATGAAAAACTGTTTTTT; cdr3_aa: CASSLEGWGNEKLFF
d_call: TRBD1; clone_size: .; v_call: TRBV29-1; j_call: TRBJ1-2; cdr3_nt: TGCAGCGTTGAAAAGGGACAGAGGCCCTATGGCTACACCTTC; cdr3_aa: CSVEKGQRPYGYTF
d_call: TRBD1; clone_size: once; v_call: TRBV7-9; j_call: TRBJ2-1; cdr3_nt: TGTGCCAGCAGCGCCCGACAGGGGAGGAATGAGCAGTTCTTC; cdr3_aa: CASSARQGRNEQFF
d_call: TRBD1; clone_size: .; v_call: TRBV4-1; j_call: TRBJ2-7; cdr3_nt: TGCGCCAGCAGCCAAGCCCCGGGACAGGCCTTGGAGCAGTACTTC; cdr3_aa: CASSQAPGQALEQYF